The clone carrying this TCR beta chain appeared once. This sample was taken from a study of shared clonotypes between healthy human individuals. Study-level information: With ages of 18 to 49, the donors were a couple of women and a few men.

It was at deep level that the assay was run. Several immunoSEQ 96-well plates shared each subset's DNA, each plate a replicate. The protocol was immunoSEQ multiplex PCR, while the TCRdb copy is restricted to in-frame clones and leaves out a portion. The sample records about 460,000 clones, around 77% being singletons. Trimming cost V 7 bases and J 2 bases, with 19 bases left between them. The CDR3 is 16 amino acids. Per germline, CDR1 SGHTA and CDR2 FQGNSA. HIV-negative, healthy adults without recent acute infections or vaccinations were the donors. The chain joins TRBV7-2 to TRBJ2-3; D is possibly TRBD1 or TRBD2 (6 bases each). The sequencing sample was made of PBMCs. The receptor was derived from a woman aged 40 to 49 in good health. Some clones in this sample may be carry-over from other donors' samples. This CDR3 reads CASTLQGRGNTDTQYF. The CDR3 DNA is TGTGCCAGCACCCTTCAGGGGCGGGGCAACACAGATACGCAGTATTTT.